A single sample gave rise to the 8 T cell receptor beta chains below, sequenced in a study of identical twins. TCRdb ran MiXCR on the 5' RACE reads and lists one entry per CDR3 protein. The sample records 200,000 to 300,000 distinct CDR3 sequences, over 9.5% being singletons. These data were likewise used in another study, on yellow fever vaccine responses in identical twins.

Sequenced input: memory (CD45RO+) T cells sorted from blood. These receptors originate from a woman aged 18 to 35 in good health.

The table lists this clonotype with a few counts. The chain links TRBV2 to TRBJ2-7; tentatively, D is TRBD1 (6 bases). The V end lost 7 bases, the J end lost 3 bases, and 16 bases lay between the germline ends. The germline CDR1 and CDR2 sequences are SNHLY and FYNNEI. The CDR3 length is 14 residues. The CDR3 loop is CASTEIRGGYEQYF. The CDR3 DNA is TGTGCCAGCACTGAGATCAGAGGGGGCTACGAGCAGTACTTC.

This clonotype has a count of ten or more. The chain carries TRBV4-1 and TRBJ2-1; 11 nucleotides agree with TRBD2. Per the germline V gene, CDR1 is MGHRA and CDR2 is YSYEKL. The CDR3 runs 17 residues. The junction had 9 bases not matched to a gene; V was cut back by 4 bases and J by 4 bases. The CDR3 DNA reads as TGCGCCAGCAGCCTCACAACCGGGACTAGCGGTTACAATGAGCAGTTCTTC. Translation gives CASSLTTGTSGYNEQFF.

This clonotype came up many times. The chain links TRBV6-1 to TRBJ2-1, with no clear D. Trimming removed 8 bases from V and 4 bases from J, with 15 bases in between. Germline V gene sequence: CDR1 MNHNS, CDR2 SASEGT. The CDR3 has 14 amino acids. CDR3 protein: CASGPNYSYNEQFF. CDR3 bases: TGTGCCAGCGGCCCTAATTACTCTTACAATGAGCAGTTCTTC.

The CDR3 DNA sequence: TGTGCCAGCAGCTTCCAGGCCGGGGAGCTGTTTTTT. Protein: CASSFQAGELFF. The chain links TRBV6-1 to TRBJ2-2; D unresolved. This CDR3 has 12 amino acids. Germline V gene lookup returns CDR1 MNHNS and CDR2 SASEGT. Trimming stripped 6 bases from V and 6 bases from J, with 8 bases between.

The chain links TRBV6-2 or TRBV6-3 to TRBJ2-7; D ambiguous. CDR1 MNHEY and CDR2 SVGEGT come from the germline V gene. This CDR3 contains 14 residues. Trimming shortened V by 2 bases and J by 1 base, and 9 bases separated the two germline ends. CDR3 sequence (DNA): TGTGCCAGCAGTTACCGTGCGGAGTCCTACGAGCAGTACTTC. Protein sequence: CASSYRAESYEQYF.

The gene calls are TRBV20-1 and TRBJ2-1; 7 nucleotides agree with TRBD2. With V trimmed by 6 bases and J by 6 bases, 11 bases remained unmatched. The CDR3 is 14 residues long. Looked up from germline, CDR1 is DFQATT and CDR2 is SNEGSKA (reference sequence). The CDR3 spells CSAPAGSVSNEQFF. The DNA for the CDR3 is TGCAGTGCACCAGCGGGAAGTGTCTCCAATGAGCAGTTCTTC.

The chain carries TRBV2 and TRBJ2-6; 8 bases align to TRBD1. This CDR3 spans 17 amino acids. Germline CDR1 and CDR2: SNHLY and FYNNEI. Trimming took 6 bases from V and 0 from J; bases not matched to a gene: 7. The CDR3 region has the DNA TGTGCCAGCAGCACGACAGGGGATCTCTCTGGGGCCAACGTCCTGACTTTC. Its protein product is CASSTTGDLSGANVLTF.

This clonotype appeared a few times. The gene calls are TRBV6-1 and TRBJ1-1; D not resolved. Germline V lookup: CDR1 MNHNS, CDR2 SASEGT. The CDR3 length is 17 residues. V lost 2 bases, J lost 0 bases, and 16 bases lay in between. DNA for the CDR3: TGTGCCAGCAGTGAACAGAACCTAGTCCGGATGAACACTGAAGCTTTCTTT. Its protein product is CASSEQNLVRMNTEAFF.